The T cell receptor (beta chain) described here comes from a study of blood T cell repertoires in COVID-19. Method: immunoSEQ multiplex PCR; TCRdb's copy keeps in-frame clones and lacks some. The repertoire includes more than 150,000 clones, under 80% of them detected once, and around an eighth sits in the top ten. Germline V lookup: CDR1 WNHNN, CDR2 SYGVQD (reference sequence). Trimming pared 3 bases from V and 8 bases from J, leaving 8 bases between. There are 13 residues in the CDR3. The rearrangement joins TRBV10-1 to TRBJ1-6, with D uncertain. The sample comprised peripheral blood. The sequence derives from a man aged 45-65 years who had recovered from COVID-19. This CDR3 reads CASSDYRDSPLHF. For the CDR3, the DNA is TGCGCCAGCAGTGACTACAGAGATTCACCCCTCCACTTT.